The 31 T cell receptor beta chains in this list originate from one sample, sequenced in a study of blood T cell repertoires in COVID-19. TCRdb keeps only in-frame clones here, not all; method: immunoSEQ multiplex PCR. The table lists roughly 150,000 clones, about four fifths of them singletons. The sequenced material came from peripheral blood. The receptor source for this set is a man aged 60 to 69 with active or convalescent COVID-19.

This clone occurred once. The J gene is TRBJ2-2, the V gene TRBV6-5; 7 bases agree with TRBD1. Looked up from germline, CDR1 is MNHEY and CDR2 is SVGAGI. The CDR3 covers 12 residues. Germline trimming cut 6 bases from V and 6 bases from J; bases unmatched to any gene: 1. CDR3 nucleotides: TGTGCCAGCAGACAGGGGCCCGGGGAGCTGTTTTTT. Its translation: CASRQGPGELFF.

This chain joins TRBV5-1 and TRBJ2-1; the D is unclear. The V end lost 2 bases, the J end lost 5 bases, and 17 bases lay between the germline ends. The CDR3 consists of 16 residues. The germline CDR1 and CDR2 sequences are SGHRS and YFSETQ. The CDR3 nucleotides read TGCGCCAGCAGCTTAAGACTCCTAACCTACAACAATGAGCAGTTCTTC. Protein sequence: CASSLRLLTYNNEQFF.

The chain has TRBV2 and TRBJ2-5; a weak D match, TRBD2 (6 bases). The CDR3 is 13 amino acids. V lost 4 bases, J lost 7 bases, and 13 bases lay in between. CDR1 is SNHLY, CDR2 FYNNEI, per germline. This chain's CDR3 is CASSGGAGGTQYF. The CDR3 coding sequence is TGTGCCAGCAGTGGCGGGGCTGGGGGGACCCAGTACTTC.

CDR3 in DNA: TGCGCCAGCACCTCACGGACAGGGGGTGAATCACCCCTCCACTTT. It translates to CASTSRTGGESPLHF. The rearrangement uses TRBV5-1 and TRBJ1-6; 10 bases fit TRBD1. Trimming removed 6 bases from V and 10 bases from J; junction bases left unmatched: 10. Germline V CDR1 and CDR2: SGHRS, YFSETQ. The CDR3 sequence is 15 residues long.

This chain connects TRBV6-4 to TRBJ1-3, with 8 bases fitting TRBD1. Germline values: CDR1 MRHNA, CDR2 SNTAGT. There are 16 residues in the CDR3. V shed 0 bases and J 4 bases; nucleotides not matched to a gene: 5. CDR3 loop: CASSDSDRAAGNTIYF. CDR3 DNA sequence: TGTGCCAGCAGTGACTCGGACAGGGCGGCAGGAAACACCATATATTTT.

The chain carries TRBV24-1 and TRBJ1-4, with D maybe TRBD1 (5 bases). Germline loops: CDR1 KGHDR, CDR2 SFDVKD. This CDR3 is built from 15 residues. The V end lost 5 bases, the J end lost 7 bases, and 16 bases lay between the germline ends. DNA for the CDR3: TGTGCCACCAGTGGATATCCCCAGGGTCCTGAAAAACTGTTTTTT. This translates into CATSGYPQGPEKLFF.

The chain is built from TRBV15 and TRBJ2-5; 11 bases align to TRBD2. V lost 3 bases, J lost 5 bases, and 5 bases stayed unmatched. CDR1 and CDR2 (germline): LNHNV, YYDKDF (reference sequence). The CDR3 has 15 residues. CDR3 bases: TGTGCCACCAGCAGCCGACTAGCGGGGTCGGAGACCCAGTACTTC. This sequence encodes CATSSRLAGSETQYF.

The chain employs TRBV5-6 and TRBJ2-7, with D unclear. Trimming removed 2 bases at V and 2 bases at J, with 14 bases between. The CDR3 spans 15 residues. CDR1 SGHDT and CDR2 YYEEEE come from the germline V gene. In DNA form, the CDR3 reads TGTGCCAGCAGCTTACAGTTTCCAGGCCCCTACGAGCAGTACTTC. Its protein is CASSLQFPGPYEQYF. Full variable domain (missing parts from reference TRBV5-6 and TRBJ2-7): DAGVTQSPTHLIKTRGQQVTLRCSPKSGHDTVSWYQQALGQGPQFIFQYYEEEERQRGNFPDRFSGHQFPNYSSELNVNALLLGDSALYLCASSLQFPGPYEQYFGPGTRLTVT.

V and J are TRBV1 and TRBJ2-1; the DNA was not compared with TRBD2, the D call given in the table. TRBV1 is a recognized pseudogene. This CDR3 comprises 17 residues. CDR3 sequence reads: CTSSPRTSGRSYNEQFF. CDR3 DNA: TGCACCAGCAGCCCACGGACTAGCGGGAGATCGTACAATGAGCAGTTCTTC.

The chain combines TRBV6-5 with TRBJ2-3; 7 nucleotides match TRBD1. There are 15 residues in the CDR3. The germline V gene encodes CDR1 MNHEY and CDR2 SVGAGI. The V and J ends lost 5 bases and 1 base, in that order; junction bases with no gene match: 6. Written as DNA, the CDR3 is TGTGCCAGCAGTACCAATACAGGGGGCACAGATACGCAGTATTTT. It yields the protein CASSTNTGGTDTQYF.

This chain uses TRBV12-3 or TRBV12-4 with TRBJ2-1, with D possibly TRBD1 on 6 matching bases. This CDR3 has 12 amino acids. V lost 10 bases, J lost 4 bases, and 11 bases lay in between. CDR3 loop: CATQGNYNEQFF. In DNA, the CDR3 is TGTGCCACACAGGGAAATTACAATGAGCAGTTCTTC.

The genes are TRBV2 and TRBJ1-1, with D perhaps TRBD1 (5 bases). The CDR3 consists of 15 residues. Germline CDR1 SNHLY, CDR2 FYNNEI. V lost 9 bases and J 0 bases, leaving 17 bases between the germline ends. The CDR3: CARTAEYRLNTEAFF. DNA for the CDR3: TGTGCCAGGACAGCCGAATATAGACTGAACACTGAAGCTTTCTTT.

This sequence joins TRBV5-6 and TRBJ1-5; 7 nucleotides line up with TRBD1. Germline loops: CDR1 SGHDT, CDR2 YYEEEE. J gave up 2 bases and V 2 bases, and 7 bases lay outside the gene matches. This CDR3 spans 16 amino acids. For the CDR3, the DNA is TGTGCCAGCAGCTTAACTACCGGGACAGGCAATCAGCCCCAGCATTTT. This codes for CASSLTTGTGNQPQHF.

This clone was counted a few times. The chain is built from TRBV10-1 and TRBJ2-5; TRBD2 is a possible D gene (5 bases). The germline V gene encodes CDR1 WNHNN and CDR2 SYGVQD (reference sequence). Trimming took 4 bases from V and 5 from J, leaving 14 bases between them. CDR3 length: 14 residues. The CDR3 is CASSVRGKTETQYF. CDR3 sequence (DNA): TGCGCCAGCAGTGTACGGGGTAAAACGGAGACCCAGTACTTC.

The chain is built from TRBV5-1 and TRBJ2-2; no definite D call. Germline CDR1 is SGHRS and CDR2 is YFSETQ. The CDR3 runs 14 residues. Trimming shortened V by 4 bases and J by 1 base, and 8 bases separated the two germline ends. Here the CDR3 DNA reads TGCGCCAGCAGCCCGGGTCGGAACACCGGGGAGCTGTTTTTT. Encoded protein: CASSPGRNTGELFF.

The chain has TRBV29-1 and TRBJ2-5, with no clear D. V was shortened by 5 bases and J by 4 bases, with 5 bases between the two germline ends. Germline assignment: CDR1 SQVTM and CDR2 ANQGSEA. This CDR3 has 10 residues. The CDR3 here is CSVWRETQYF. The CDR3 DNA sequence: TGCAGCGTTTGGAGAGAGACCCAGTACTTC.

The chain combines TRBV2 with TRBJ2-2, with 10 positions matching TRBD2. Trimming removed 3 bases from V and 4 bases from J; junction bases left unmatched: 8. Germline loops: CDR1 SNHLY, CDR2 FYNNEI. CDR3 length equals 17 residues. CDR3 sequence reads: CASSDRAGGLGTGELFF. The CDR3 DNA is TGTGCCAGCAGTGATCGAGCGGGGGGGCTCGGCACCGGGGAGCTGTTTTTT.

The chain has TRBV5-6 and TRBJ2-2; tentatively, D is TRBD2 (5 bases). CDR3 length equals 16 residues. V shed 3 bases and J shed 3 bases, with 15 bases lying between them. The V gene's germline CDR1 is SGHDT and CDR2 YYEEEE. Here the CDR3 DNA reads TGTGCCAGCAGCTGGGATCGCGGGCCTTACACCGGGGAGCTGTTTTTT. Amino acid sequence: CASSWDRGPYTGELFF.

This rearrangement joins TRBV5-1 to TRBJ1-2; weak D call: TRBD1 (6 bases). Germline CDR1 is SGHRS and CDR2 is YFSETQ. Deletions cut 6 bases from V and 0 bases from J, with 21 bases between. The CDR3 has 17 residues. In DNA, the CDR3 is TGCGCCAGCACCGGGGACAACTCCGGACTCACTAACTATGGCTACACCTTC. This encodes CASTGDNSGLTNYGYTF.

CDR3 coding DNA: TGCAGTGCTAGTCCGGGGTATGGGTCCTACGAGCAGTACTTC. This gives the protein CSASPGYGSYEQYF. The rearrangement uses TRBV20-1 and TRBJ2-7; tentative D call: TRBD2 (5 bases). This CDR3 is built from 14 residues. Trimming pared 3 bases from V and 1 base from J, leaving 13 bases between. The germline V gene has CDR1 DFQATT and CDR2 SNEGSKA (reference sequence).

The V gene is TRBV27, the J gene TRBJ2-1; D is unresolved. There are 14 residues in the CDR3. Germline V gene data show CDR1 as MNHEY and CDR2 as SMNVEV (reference sequence). V lost 5 bases to trimming and J lost 8 bases, with 16 bases between them. CDR3 loop: CASSPPYLVDEQFF. The CDR3 nucleotides read TGTGCCAGCAGTCCTCCGTATTTAGTCGATGAGCAGTTCTTC.

The chain uses TRBV7-9 and TRBJ1-2; D ambiguous. Germline V lookup: CDR1 SEHNR, CDR2 FQNEAQ (reference sequence). CDR3 size: 16 residues. The V end lost 0 bases, the J end lost 4 bases, and 15 bases lay between the germline ends. CDR3 nucleotide sequence: TGTGCCAGCAGCTTAGCGGGCCCCGTGGGCGCCTATGGCTACACCTTC. This gives the protein CASSLAGPVGAYGYTF.

This clone came up a few times. The rearrangement uses TRBV24-1 and TRBJ2-2; D remains ambiguous. The ends were cut back, 6 bases at V and 3 bases at J, with 10 bases in the middle. Germline CDR1 and CDR2: KGHDR and SFDVKD. This CDR3 has 14 residues. The CDR3 loop reads CATSTPDDTGELFF. The CDR3 DNA reads as TGTGCCACCAGTACACCCGATGACACCGGGGAGCTGTTTTTT.

The chain has TRBV7-9 and TRBJ1-4; TRBD1 is a possible D gene (5 bases). Between the trimmed V and J ends, which lost 5 bases and 2 bases, there was a span of 12 bases. The CDR3 has 15 amino acids. The germline gives CDR1 SEHNR, CDR2 FQNEAQ (reference sequence). CDR3 protein: CASSADRHTNEKLFF. In DNA form, the CDR3 reads TGTGCCAGCAGCGCAGACAGACACACTAATGAAAAACTGTTTTTT.

The gene calls are TRBV7-6 and TRBJ2-2, with 10 bases fitting TRBD2. From germline, CDR1 is SGHVS and CDR2 FNYEAQ. V was pared by 3 bases and J by 2 bases, with 3 bases of the junction left unmatched. This CDR3 is built from 16 residues. The CDR3 coding sequence is TGTGCCAGCAGCTTGTTAGCGGGGGGCAACACCGGGGAGCTGTTTTTT. Its translation: CASSLLAGGNTGELFF. Looking up the rest from reference TRBV7-6 and TRBJ2-2 gives the full variable domain: GAGVSQSPRYKVTKRGQDVALRCDPISGHVSLYWYRQALGQGPEFLTYFNYEAQQDKSGLPNDRFSAERPEGSISTLTIQRTEQRDSAMYRCASSLLAGGNTGELFFGEGSRLTVL.

This chain links TRBV2 with TRBJ2-1; TRBD1 matches at 11 bases. Per the germline V gene, CDR1 is SNHLY and CDR2 is FYNNEI. The CDR3 extends over 14 amino acids. Trimming removed 3 bases from V and 9 bases from J; junction bases left unmatched: 4. CDR3 protein: CASSEDRGLGEQFF. The CDR3 DNA reads TGTGCCAGCAGTGAGGACAGGGGGCTTGGTGAGCAGTTCTTC.

This clone was detected only a few times. J is TRBJ1-1 and V is TRBV29-1; D perhaps matches TRBD1 (6 bases). This CDR3 region has 12 residues. Germline V lookup: CDR1 SQVTM, CDR2 ANQGSEA. Trimming left V 7 bases short and J 7 bases short, with 16 bases between. The CDR3 spells CSAGGAGFEAFF. In DNA form, the CDR3 reads TGCAGCGCCGGGGGGGCCGGTTTTGAAGCTTTCTTT.

This chain uses TRBV19 with TRBJ2-3; D ambiguous. Germline CDR1 LNHDA, CDR2 SQIVND (reference sequence). This CDR3 is 12 amino acids long. V was pared by 5 bases and J by 6 bases, with 9 bases between. In nucleotides, the CDR3 is TGTGCCAGTAGTTCGGGTCGGGATACGCAGTATTTT. Residues: CASSSGRDTQYF.

The chain links TRBV7-2 to TRBJ2-7, with 8 bases lining up with TRBD2. This CDR3 spans 15 amino acids. The V and J ends lost 0 bases and 2 bases, in that order; junction bases with no gene match: 3. Germline values: CDR1 SGHTA, CDR2 FQGNSA. The CDR3, as DNA: TGTGCCAGCAGCTTAGCGCCGGGACTAGCCTACGAGCAGTACTTC. Translating gives CASSLAPGLAYEQYF.

V is TRBV10-3 and J is TRBJ1-2; 7 positions agree with TRBD1. The J segment lost 8 bases and the V segment lost 8 bases, leaving 8 bases of the junction unmatched. CDR1 and CDR2 (germline): ENHRY, SYGVKD. The CDR3 is 12 amino acids. The CDR3 DNA sequence: TGTGCCATCCGGGGCAGGGGGGAGGGCTACACCTTC. It is translated as CAIRGRGEGYTF.

This sequence joins TRBV7-3 and TRBJ1-1, with 9 bases matching TRBD1. The CDR3 has 14 residues. Germline CDR1 reads SGHTA; CDR2 reads FQGTGA. V shed 5 bases and J 5 bases; nucleotides not matched to a gene: 6. The CDR3, as DNA: TGTGCCAGCAGCCCACAGGGGGCAGGTACTGAAGCTTTCTTT. Amino acid sequence: CASSPQGAGTEAFF.